These 12 T cell receptor beta chains share one sample of origin, sequenced in a study of cytomegalovirus exposure and HLA in healthy donors. The PCR contained 60 Vbeta and 13 Jbeta primers. Clones were sequenced by immunoSEQ multiplex PCR, and TCRdb holds only the in-frame ones, with some missing. The table lists about 140,000 clones, over 70% of them singletons. Sequenced material: PBMCs. These TCRs come from a man aged 35 to 55 in good health and CMV-seropositive.

This chain connects TRBV5-1 to TRBJ1-2; D gene uncertain. Trimming took off 0 bases at V and 8 bases at J, with 14 bases between the two ends. There are 14 residues in the CDR3. Germline V gene sequence: CDR1 SGHRS, CDR2 YFSETQ. CDR3 amino acids: CASSLGTSGRGYTF. In nucleotides, the CDR3 is TGCGCCAGCAGCTTGGGTACATCTGGGAGGGGCTACACCTTC.

The chain is built from TRBV6-5 and TRBJ1-3; TRBD1 aligns across 7 bases. V gave up 6 bases and J gave up 3 bases; unmatched junction bases: 5. This CDR3 region has 14 residues. Germline V gene data show CDR1 as MNHEY and CDR2 as SVGAGI. The CDR3 nucleotides read TGTGCCAGCAGGAAGACAGGGTATGGAAACACCATATATTTT. The encoded protein is CASRKTGYGNTIYF.

This chain joins TRBV27 and TRBJ1-1; 11 bases match TRBD1. The length of the CDR3 is 16 residues. Trimming removed 7 bases from V and 5 bases from J; junction bases left unmatched: 12. Germline V gene sequence: CDR1 MNHEY, CDR2 SMNVEV (reference sequence). In DNA, the CDR3 is TGTGCCAGCAACAAAGCCGGGACAGGGGGAATGACTGAAGCTTTCTTT. This encodes CASNKAGTGGMTEAFF.

This chain connects TRBV9 to TRBJ1-2, with D unclear. This CDR3 is built from 17 residues. Trimming shortened V by 0 bases and J by 6 bases, and 21 bases separated the two germline ends. CDR1 is SGDLS and CDR2 is YYNGEE in the germline V gene. The CDR3 loop reads CASSVEGSEGTKDGYTF. The CDR3 nucleotides read TGTGCCAGCAGCGTAGAAGGTAGTGAGGGCACGAAGGATGGCTACACCTTC. The variable domain in full, with the rest retrieved from reference TRBV9 and TRBJ1-2, is DSGVTQTPKHLITATGQRVTLRCSPRSGDLSVYWYQQSLDQGLQFLIQYYNGEERAKGNILERFSAQQFPDLHSELNLSSLELGDSALYFCASSVEGSEGTKDGYTFGSGTRLTVV.

The chain links TRBV30 to TRBJ2-7; D unclear. The CDR3 length is 13 residues. The V gene's germline CDR1 is GTSNPN and CDR2 SVGIG (reference sequence). Trimming shortened V by 0 bases and J by 2 bases, and 8 bases separated the two germline ends. This CDR3 reads CAWSVGRTYEQYF. In DNA form, the CDR3 reads TGTGCCTGGAGTGTCGGCAGGACCTACGAGCAGTACTTC.

The V gene is TRBV9, the J gene TRBJ1-1; tentative D call: TRBD1 (5 bases). The CDR3 has 15 residues. The V gene lost 4 bases and the J gene lost 0 bases, with 13 bases spanning the gap. The germline CDR1 and CDR2 sequences are SGDLS and YYNGEE. The chain's CDR3 is CASSPPAGLNTEAFF. The CDR3 DNA is TGTGCCAGCAGCCCCCCCGCAGGGCTGAACACTGAAGCTTTCTTT.

The genes are TRBV27 and TRBJ1-1; possibly TRBD1 for D (6 bases). Germline CDR1 MNHEY, CDR2 SMNVEV (reference sequence). V was trimmed by 2 bases and J by 8 bases, leaving 6 bases between them. CDR3 length equals 11 residues. This chain's CDR3 is CASSLGTEAFF. CDR3 nucleotides: TGTGCCAGCAGTTTAGGGACAGAAGCTTTCTTT.

This clone is classed as large. This chain links TRBV7-6 with TRBJ1-1; 12 positions match TRBD1. With 1 base clipped from V and 10 bases from J, the junction kept 4 bases outside the gene matches. Germline V gene data show CDR1 as SGHVS and CDR2 as FNYEAQ. The CDR3 contains 14 residues. CDR3 bases: TGTGCCAGCAGCTTAGGCGGGACAGGGGGCCGAGCTTTCTTT. Amino acids: CASSLGGTGGRAFF.

In this sample, this clone turned up once. This rearrangement joins TRBV10-2 to TRBJ1-2, with TRBD1 identical over 8 bases. The CDR3 is made up of 15 amino acids. V lost 7 bases and J lost 7; bases outside the gene matches: 14. Per germline, CDR1 WSHSY and CDR2 SAAADI. CDR3 in DNA: TGCGCCAGCACCGATTCCGGACAGGGTTCGAGTGGCTACACCTTC. Translation gives CASTDSGQGSSGYTF.

The V call is TRBV19, the J call TRBJ2-2; weak D call: TRBD1 (6 bases). Germline V CDR1 and CDR2: LNHDA, SQIVND (reference sequence). Trimming took off 4 bases at V and 3 bases at J, with 21 bases between the two ends. CDR3 length: 18 amino acids. The CDR3 loop reads CASSRSTGMSSDTGELFF. CDR3 sequence (DNA): TGTGCCAGTAGTAGGTCCACAGGGATGAGTTCCGACACCGGGGAGCTGTTTTTT.

This sequence joins TRBV5-5 and TRBJ2-1, with 12 bases matching TRBD2. The CDR3 is 16 residues long. Unmatched junction bases numbered 3, after V lost 0 bases and J lost 5 bases. Per the germline V gene, CDR1 is SGHKS and CDR2 is YYEKEE (reference sequence). CDR3 in amino acids: CASSLGGLAGDNEQFF. The CDR3 region has the DNA TGTGCCAGCAGCTTGGGGGGACTAGCGGGTGACAATGAGCAGTTCTTC.

This clone was counted between two and nine times. V usage is TRBV4-3 and J usage is TRBJ2-7; 11 bases agree with TRBD2. The CDR3 is made up of 15 amino acids. The germline V gene has CDR1 LGHNA and CDR2 YSLEER. Losses at the gene ends were 6 bases for V and 7 bases for J; bases not matched to a gene: 11. CDR3 region: CASSGLAGGEGEQYF. CDR3 coding DNA: TGCGCCAGCAGTGGACTAGCGGGTGGAGAAGGGGAGCAGTACTTC.